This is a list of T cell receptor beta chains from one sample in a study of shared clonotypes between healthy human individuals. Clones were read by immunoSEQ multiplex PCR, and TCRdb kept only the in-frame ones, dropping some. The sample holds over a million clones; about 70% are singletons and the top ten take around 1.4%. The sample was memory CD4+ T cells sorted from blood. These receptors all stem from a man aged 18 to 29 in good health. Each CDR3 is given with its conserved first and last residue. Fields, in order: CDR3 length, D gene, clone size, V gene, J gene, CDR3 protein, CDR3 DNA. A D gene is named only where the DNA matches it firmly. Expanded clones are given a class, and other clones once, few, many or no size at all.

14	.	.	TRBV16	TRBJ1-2	CASSQSPGNYGYTF	TGTGCCAGCAGCCAATCCCCAGGGAACTATGGCTACACCTTC
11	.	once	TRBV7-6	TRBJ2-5	CASRLQETQYF	TGTGCCAGCAGACTCCAAGAGACCCAGTACTTC
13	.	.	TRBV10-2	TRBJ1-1	CASSESGATEAFF	TGCGCCAGCAGTGAGTCGGGCGCCACTGAAGCTTTCTTT
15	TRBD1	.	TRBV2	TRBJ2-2	CASLGQGRWTGELFF	TGTGCCAGCCTAGGACAGGGGAGGTGGACCGGGGAGCTGTTTTTT
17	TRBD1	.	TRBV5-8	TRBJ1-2	CASSLVRTGGRVYGYTF	TGTGCCAGCAGCTTGGTCCGCACAGGGGGGCGCGTCTATGGCTACACCTTC
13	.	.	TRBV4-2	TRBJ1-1	CASSQAWNTEAFF	TGTGCCAGCAGCCAAGCTTGGAACACTGAAGCTTTCTTT
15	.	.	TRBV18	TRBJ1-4	CASSPDRKTNEKLFF	TGTGCCAGCTCACCGGACCGGAAAACTAATGAAAAACTGTTTTTT
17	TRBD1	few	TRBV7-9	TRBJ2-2	CASSPPPGQGKTGELFF	TGTGCCAGCAGCCCTCCACCGGGACAGGGGAAAACCGGGGAGCTGTTTTTT
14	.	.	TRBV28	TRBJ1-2	CASSLVGDGYGYTF	TGTGCCAGCAGTTTGGTGGGCGACGGCTATGGCTACACCTTC
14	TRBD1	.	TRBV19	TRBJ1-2	CASRGQDQTYGYTF	TGTGCCAGTAGAGGACAGGACCAGACCTATGGCTACACCTTC
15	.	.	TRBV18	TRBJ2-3	CASSPVPIYQDTQYF	TGTGCCAGCTCACCCGTACCGATTTACCAAGATACGCAGTATTTT
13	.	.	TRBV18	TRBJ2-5	CASSLGQKETQYF	TGTGCCAGCTCACTGGGGCAGAAAGAGACCCAGTACTTC
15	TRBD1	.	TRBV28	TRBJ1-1	CASSTTGRGHTEAFF	TGTGCCAGCAGTACCACAGGCAGGGGGCACACTGAAGCTTTCTTT
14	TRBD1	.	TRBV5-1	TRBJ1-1	CASSQGQSNTEAFF	TGCGCCAGCAGCCAGGGACAGAGCAACACTGAAGCTTTCTTT
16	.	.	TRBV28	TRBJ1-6	CASRTRDLPYNSPLHF	TGTGCCAGCAGGACCAGGGATCTGCCCTATAATTCACCCCTCCACTTT
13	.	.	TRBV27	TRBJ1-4	CASSFGGREKLFF	TGTGCCAGCAGTTTTGGGGGCCGGGAAAAACTGTTTTTT
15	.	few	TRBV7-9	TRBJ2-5	CASSQGTAQQETQYF	TGTGCCAGCAGCCAGGGGACCGCACAACAAGAGACCCAGTACTTC
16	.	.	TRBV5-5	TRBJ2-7	CASSRAETTASFEQYF	TGTGCCAGCAGCCGGGCCGAGACAACCGCCTCCTTCGAGCAGTACTTC
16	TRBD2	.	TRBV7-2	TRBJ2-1	CASSLVTGGSRNEQFF	TGTGCCAGCAGCTTAGTTACAGGCGGGAGCCGCAATGAGCAGTTCTTC
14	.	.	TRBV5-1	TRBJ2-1	CASRVGMDNNEQFF	TGCGCCAGCAGGGTCGGGATGGATAACAATGAGCAGTTCTTC
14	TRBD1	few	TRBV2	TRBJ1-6	CASRETGGNSPLHF	TGTGCCAGCAGAGAGACAGGGGGTAATTCACCCCTCCACTTT
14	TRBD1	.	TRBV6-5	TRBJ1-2	CASRKSGGDYGYTF	TGTGCCAGCAGAAAGTCAGGGGGAGACTATGGCTACACCTTC
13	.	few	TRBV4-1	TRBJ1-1	CASSHTQGTEAFF	TGCGCCAGCAGCCACACACAGGGCACTGAAGCTTTCTTT
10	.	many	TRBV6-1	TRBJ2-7	CASAHYEQYF	TGTGCCAGCGCACATTACGAGCAGTACTTC
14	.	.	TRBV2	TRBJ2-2	CASRFVSGTGELFF	TGTGCCAGCAGATTCGTTAGCGGTACCGGGGAGCTGTTTTTT
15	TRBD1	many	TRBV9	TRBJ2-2	CASSGGQVVSGELFF	TGTGCCAGCAGCGGGGGACAGGTCGTGAGCGGGGAGCTGTTTTTT
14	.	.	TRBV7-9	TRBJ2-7	CASSLGWPSYEQYF	TGTGCCAGCAGCTTAGGGTGGCCATCCTACGAGCAGTACTTC
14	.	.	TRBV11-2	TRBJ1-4	CASSLQGVGEKLFF	TGTGCCAGCAGCCTACAGGGAGTAGGTGAAAAACTGTTTTTT
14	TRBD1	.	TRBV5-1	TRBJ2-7	CASSLGTGTYEQYF	TGCGCCAGCAGCTTGGGGACAGGTACCTACGAGCAGTACTTC
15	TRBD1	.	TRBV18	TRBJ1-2	CASSPGDRVIYGYTF	TGTGCCAGCTCACCCGGGGACAGGGTTATCTATGGCTACACCTTC
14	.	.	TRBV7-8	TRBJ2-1	CASGGHQNPNEQFF	TGTGCCAGCGGGGGACACCAAAATCCCAATGAGCAGTTCTTC
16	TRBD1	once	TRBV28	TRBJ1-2	CASSLSPGQGAIGYTF	TGTGCCAGCAGTTTATCCCCGGGACAGGGGGCAATTGGCTACACCTTC
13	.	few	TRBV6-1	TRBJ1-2	CASSEGGFYGYTF	TGTGCCAGCAGTGAAGGGGGGTTCTATGGCTACACCTTC
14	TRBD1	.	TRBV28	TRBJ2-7	CASSSGTGTYEQYF	TGTGCCAGCAGTTCGGGGACAGGGACCTACGAGCAGTACTTC
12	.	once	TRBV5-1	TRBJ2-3	CASRLGGDTQYF	TGCGCCAGCAGACTGGGAGGAGATACGCAGTATTTT
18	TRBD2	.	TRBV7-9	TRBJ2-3	CASSTLAGGYRITDTQYF	TGTGCCAGCAGCACCCTAGCGGGGGGCTACCGAATTACAGATACGCAGTATTTT
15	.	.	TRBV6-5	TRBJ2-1	CASSSWSSGGNEQFF	TGTGCCAGCAGTTCCTGGTCCAGCGGAGGGAATGAGCAGTTCTTC
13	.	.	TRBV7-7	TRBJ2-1	CASSLGTLDEQFF	TGTGCTAGCAGCTTAGGAACATTGGATGAGCAGTTCTTC
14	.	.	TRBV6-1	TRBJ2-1	CASSDPKGYNEQFF	TGTGCCAGCAGTGACCCCAAAGGGTACAATGAGCAGTTCTTC
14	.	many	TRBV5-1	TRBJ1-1	CASSLALGNTEAFF	TGCGCCAGCAGCTTGGCCCTTGGGAACACTGAAGCTTTCTTT
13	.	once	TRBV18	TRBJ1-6	CASSPIDLSPLHF	TGTGCCAGCTCACCAATCGACCTTTCACCCCTCCACTTT
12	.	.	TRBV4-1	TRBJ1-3	CASSQPGNTIYF	TGCGCCAGCAGCCAACCTGGAAACACCATATATTTT
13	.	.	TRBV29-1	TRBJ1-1	CSVVWDMNTEAFF	TGCAGCGTTGTTTGGGATATGAACACTGAAGCTTTCTTT
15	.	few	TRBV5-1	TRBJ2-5	CASSQEAGLQETQYF	TGCGCCAGCAGCCAGGAAGCCGGCCTCCAAGAGACCCAGTACTTC
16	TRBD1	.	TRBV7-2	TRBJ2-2	CASSPGVGQGFGELFF	TGTGCCAGCAGCCCAGGTGTGGGACAGGGTTTTGGAGAGCTGTTTTTT
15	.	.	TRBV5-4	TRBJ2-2	CASSYRDWNTGELFF	TGTGCCAGCAGCTACCGAGACTGGAACACCGGGGAGCTGTTTTTT
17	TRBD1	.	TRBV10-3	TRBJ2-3	CAISESQGQGRTDTQYF	TGTGCCATCAGTGAGTCGCAGGGACAGGGGCGGACAGATACGCAGTATTTT
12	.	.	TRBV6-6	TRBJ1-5	CASNGVDQPQHF	TGTGCCAGCAATGGTGTAGATCAGCCCCAGCATTTT
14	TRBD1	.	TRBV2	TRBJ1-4	CASSGQGAPEKLFF	TGTGCCAGCAGCGGACAGGGGGCGCCTGAAAAACTGTTTTTT
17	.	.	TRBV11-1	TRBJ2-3	CASRKRGGSKVTDTQYF	TGTGCCAGCAGAAAGAGGGGAGGATCTAAAGTAACAGATACGCAGTATTTT
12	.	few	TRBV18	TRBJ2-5	CASSPLAETQYF	TGTGCCAGCTCACCATTGGCAGAGACCCAGTACTTC
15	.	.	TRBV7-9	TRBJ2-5	CASSRQIGGEETQYF	TGTGCCAGCAGCCGTCAGATAGGGGGGGAAGAGACCCAGTACTTC
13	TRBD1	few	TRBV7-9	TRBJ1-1	CASSSQGMAEAFF	TGTGCCAGCAGCTCACAGGGGATGGCTGAAGCTTTCTTT
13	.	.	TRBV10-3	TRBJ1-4	CAIRTVGDEKLFF	TGTGCCATCAGGACAGTTGGAGATGAAAAACTGTTTTTT
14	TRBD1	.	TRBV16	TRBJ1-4	CASSQSGQGFGLFF	TGTGCCAGCAGCCAGAGCGGACAGGGCTTTGGTCTGTTTTTT